This T cell receptor beta chain was captured in a study of molecular identifiers for immune sequencing clone quantification. Overall study findings and caveats: Underestimated sizes of highly expanded clones could result from identical TCR molecules that share a barcode. Clones that exceeded 20 RNA copies held over 97% of effector molecules, yet under 1% in naive cells.

Investigators produced naive CD8 libraries from about 21,000 to 970,000 sorted cells, drawing on 10%, 30% or 50% RNA. Making the bulk TCR libraries relied on previously described methods and listed TCR primers. TCRdb re-analysed the PCR reads in MiXCR, keeping a single row per CDR3 protein. The repertoire holds over 600,000 distinct CDR3 sequences, with just under 20% as singletons. With regard to this clonotype: Its target is unknown. A much larger clone differs from this one at a single base, so this may be a read error.

The receptor was isolated from a human donor in good health. Some libraries in this study had Jurkat cell RNA spiked in. Sequencing was carried out using naive CD8+ T cells from blood, with Jurkat cell RNA spiked in. Subset specified: FACS-sorted CD8+CD4-CCR7+CD45RA+ naive T cells.

CDR3 coding DNA: TGCGCCAGCAGCCAAGTTAGAGGGGTTTATCAGCCCCAGCATTTT. Translating it yields CASSQVRGVYQPQHF. The V gene is TRBV4-3, the J gene TRBJ1-5, with D perhaps TRBD1 (5 bases). Per germline, CDR1 LGHNA and CDR2 YSLEER. V was pared by 1 base and J by 5 bases, with 12 bases between. This CDR3 region has 15 residues.